This T cell receptor beta chain is drawn from a study of blood T cell repertoires in COVID-19. Overall study: Acute and convalescent COVID-19 samples came from the United States, Italy and Spain. Sources were T cells, B-cell-depleted T cells, or PBMCs; the material itself was cDNA or gDNA.

Measured with immunoSEQ multiplex PCR; TCRdb has only the in-frame clones, and not every one. Of 65,000 to 90,000 clones listed, approximately 88% were seen once; the top ten hold under 9.5%. This CDR3 has 14 amino acids. Germline assignment: CDR1 KGHSH and CDR2 LQKENI. J lost 6 bases, V lost 5 bases, and 5 bases had no gene match. This sequence originates from a man aged 25-45 years with acute or convalescent COVID-19. The rearrangement joins TRBV18 to TRBJ2-1, with TRBD2 matching over 9 bases. The sample was peripheral blood. The CDR3 loop is CASSYAGGPNEQFF. Here the CDR3 DNA reads TGTGCCAGCTCATACGCGGGAGGGCCCAATGAGCAGTTCTTC.